This T cell receptor (beta chain) came from a study of cytomegalovirus exposure and HLA in healthy donors. Whole-study context: Findings of an earlier analysis included about 120 million unique TCR beta sequences from about 180 million T cells.

The CDR3 has 12 residues. V shed 8 bases and J shed 3 bases, with 7 bases lying between them. Germline assignment: CDR1 MGHDK and CDR2 SYGVNS. Regarding this clone: Antigen unknown.

Both 60 Vbeta primers and 13 Jbeta primers went into the PCR. The data were produced by immunoSEQ multiplex PCR, yet TCRdb's version contains in-frame clones alone and is incomplete. The sample has about 91,000 clones; the top ten hold around 3.4%. General observations from the study: Most observed TCR sequences were rare, whereas some public TCRs were detected in many donors.

This sequence joins TRBV25-1 and TRBJ2-2; tentative D call: TRBD1 (5 bases). Material for sequencing was PBMCs. The receptor was derived from a woman younger than 45 in good health and CMV-seronegative. CDR3 DNA: TGTGCCAGCCAGGGATACACCGGGGAGCTGTTTTTT. Encoded protein: CASQGYTGELFF.